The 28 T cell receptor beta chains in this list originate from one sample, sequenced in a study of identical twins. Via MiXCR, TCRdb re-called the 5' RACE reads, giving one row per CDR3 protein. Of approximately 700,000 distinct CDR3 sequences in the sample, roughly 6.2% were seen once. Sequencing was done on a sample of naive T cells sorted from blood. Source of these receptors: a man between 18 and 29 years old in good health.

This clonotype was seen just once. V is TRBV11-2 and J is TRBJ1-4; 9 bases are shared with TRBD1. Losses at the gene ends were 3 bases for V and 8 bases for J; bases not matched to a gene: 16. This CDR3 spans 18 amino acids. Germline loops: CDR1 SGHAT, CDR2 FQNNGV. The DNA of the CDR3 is TGTGCCAGCAGCTTCCCGGGACAGGGAGGATCACAGTGGGAAAAACTGTTTTTT. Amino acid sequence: CASSFPGQGGSQWEKLFF.

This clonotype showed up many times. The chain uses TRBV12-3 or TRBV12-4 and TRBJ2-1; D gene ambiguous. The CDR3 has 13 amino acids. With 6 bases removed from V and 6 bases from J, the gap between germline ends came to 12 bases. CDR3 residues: CASSSPVLNEQFF. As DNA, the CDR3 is TGTGCCAGCAGCTCTCCGGTCCTCAATGAGCAGTTCTTC.

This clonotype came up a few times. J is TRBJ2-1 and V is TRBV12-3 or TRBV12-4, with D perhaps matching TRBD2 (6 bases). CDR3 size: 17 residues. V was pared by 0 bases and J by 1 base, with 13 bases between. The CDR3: CASSLAVGGVSYNEQFF. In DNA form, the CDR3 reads TGTGCCAGCAGTTTAGCGGTCGGCGGGGTTTCCTACAATGAGCAGTTCTTC.

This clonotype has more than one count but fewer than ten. The CDR3 nucleotides read TGTGCCAGCAGTTTCAACCAGGCTATAGATTCACCCCTCCACTTT. As protein: CASSFNQAIDSPLHF. V is TRBV27 and J is TRBJ1-6; D call uncertain. This CDR3 comprises 15 residues. Trimming took off 3 bases at V and 8 bases at J, with 14 bases between the two ends. Germline V lookup: CDR1 MNHEY, CDR2 SMNVEV (reference sequence).

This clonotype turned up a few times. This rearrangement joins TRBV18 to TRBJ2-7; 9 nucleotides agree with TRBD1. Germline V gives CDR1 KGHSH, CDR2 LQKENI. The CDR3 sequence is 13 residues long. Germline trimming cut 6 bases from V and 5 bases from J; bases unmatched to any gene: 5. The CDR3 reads CASSWDRDDEQYF. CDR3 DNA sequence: TGTGCCAGCTCGTGGGACAGGGACGACGAGCAGTACTTC.

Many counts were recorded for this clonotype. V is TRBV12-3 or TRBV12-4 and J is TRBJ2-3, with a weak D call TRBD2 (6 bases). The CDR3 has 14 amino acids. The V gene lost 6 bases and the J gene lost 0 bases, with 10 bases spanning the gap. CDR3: CASSRSGSTDTQYF. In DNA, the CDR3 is TGTGCCAGCAGCCGAAGCGGGAGCACAGATACGCAGTATTTT.

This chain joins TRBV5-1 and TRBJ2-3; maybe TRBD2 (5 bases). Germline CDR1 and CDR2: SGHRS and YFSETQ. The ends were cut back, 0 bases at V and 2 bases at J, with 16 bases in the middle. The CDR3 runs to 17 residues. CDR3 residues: CASSLAVASRPTDTQYF. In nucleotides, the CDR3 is TGCGCCAGCAGCTTGGCCGTAGCGAGCCGACCCACAGATACGCAGTATTTT.

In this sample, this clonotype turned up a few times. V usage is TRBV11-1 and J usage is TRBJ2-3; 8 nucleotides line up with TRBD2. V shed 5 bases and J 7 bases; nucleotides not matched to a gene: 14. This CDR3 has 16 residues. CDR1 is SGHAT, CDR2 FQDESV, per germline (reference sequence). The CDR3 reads CASSPRGSGSGNTQYF. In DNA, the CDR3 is TGTGCCAGCAGCCCTCGGGGGAGCGGGAGTGGTAATACGCAGTATTTT.

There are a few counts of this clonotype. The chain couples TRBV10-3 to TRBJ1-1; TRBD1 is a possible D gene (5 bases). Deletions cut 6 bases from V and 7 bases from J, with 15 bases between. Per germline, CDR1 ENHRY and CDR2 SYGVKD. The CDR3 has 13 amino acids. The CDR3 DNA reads TGTGCCATCAGCTCAGAGATGAGGGGTGAAGCTTTCTTT. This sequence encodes CAISSEMRGEAFF.

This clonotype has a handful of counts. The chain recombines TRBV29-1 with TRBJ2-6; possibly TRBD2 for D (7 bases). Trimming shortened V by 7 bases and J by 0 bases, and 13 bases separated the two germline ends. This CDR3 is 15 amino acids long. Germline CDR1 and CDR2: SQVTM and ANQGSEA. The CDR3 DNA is TGCAGCGCCGAGGGGGGGGGCTCTGGGGCCAACGTCCTGACTTTC. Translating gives CSAEGGGSGANVLTF. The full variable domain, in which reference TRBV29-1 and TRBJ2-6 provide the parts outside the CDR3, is SAVISQKPSRDICQRGTSLTIQCQVDSQVTMMFWYRQQPGQSLTLIATANQGSEATYESGFVIDKFPISRPNLTFSTLTVSNMSPEDSSIYLCSAEGGGSGANVLTFGAGSRLTVL.

The CDR3 sequence: CASSYPGIRQGLREQYF. The CDR3 nucleotides read TGTGCCAGCAGTTACCCAGGGATTCGACAGGGATTGAGAGAGCAGTACTTC. The rearrangement joins TRBV6-5 to TRBJ2-7; 7 bases map to TRBD1. Germline lookup yields CDR1 MNHEY and CDR2 SVGAGI. J lost 7 bases, V lost 2 bases, and 17 bases had no gene match. CDR3 length: 17 residues.

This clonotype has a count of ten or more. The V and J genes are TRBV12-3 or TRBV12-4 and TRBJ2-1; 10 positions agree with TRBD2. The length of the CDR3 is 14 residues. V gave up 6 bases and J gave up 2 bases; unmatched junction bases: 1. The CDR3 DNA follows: TGTGCCAGCAGGCTAGCGGGAGCCTACAATGAGCAGTTCTTC. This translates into CASRLAGAYNEQFF.

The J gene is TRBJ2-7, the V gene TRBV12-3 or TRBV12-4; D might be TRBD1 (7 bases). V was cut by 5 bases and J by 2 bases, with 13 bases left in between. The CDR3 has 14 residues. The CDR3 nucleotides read TGTGCCAGCAGTCTCCAGGGGGGAACCTACGAGCAGTACTTC. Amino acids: CASSLQGGTYEQYF.

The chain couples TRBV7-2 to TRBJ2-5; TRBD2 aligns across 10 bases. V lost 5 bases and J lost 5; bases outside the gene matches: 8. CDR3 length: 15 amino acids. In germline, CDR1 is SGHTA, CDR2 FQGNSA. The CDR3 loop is CASSPLAGGGETQYF. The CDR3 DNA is TGTGCCAGCAGCCCCTTAGCGGGAGGAGGGGAGACCCAGTACTTC.

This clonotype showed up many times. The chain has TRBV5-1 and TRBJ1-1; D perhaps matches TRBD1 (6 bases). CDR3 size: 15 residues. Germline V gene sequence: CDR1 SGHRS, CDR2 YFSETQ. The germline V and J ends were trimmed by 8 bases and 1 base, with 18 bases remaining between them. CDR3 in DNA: TGCGCCAGTCGTCAAAGGGACACCTCGAACACTGAAGCTTTCTTT. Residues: CASRQRDTSNTEAFF. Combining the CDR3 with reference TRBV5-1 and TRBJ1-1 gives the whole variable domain KAGVTQTPRYLIKTRGQQVTLSCSPISGHRSVSWYQQTPGQGLQFLFEYFSETQRNKGNFPGRFSGRQFSNSRSEMNVSTLELGDSALYLCASRQRDTSNTEAFFGQGTRLTVV.

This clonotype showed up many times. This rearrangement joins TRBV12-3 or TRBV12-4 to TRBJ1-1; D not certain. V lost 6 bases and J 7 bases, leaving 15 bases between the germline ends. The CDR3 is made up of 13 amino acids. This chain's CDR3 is CASSPRNVGEAFF. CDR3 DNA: TGTGCCAGCAGCCCCAGGAACGTAGGTGAAGCTTTCTTT.

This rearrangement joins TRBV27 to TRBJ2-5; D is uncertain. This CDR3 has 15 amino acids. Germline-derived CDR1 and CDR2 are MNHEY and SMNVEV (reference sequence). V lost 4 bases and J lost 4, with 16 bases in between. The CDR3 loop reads CASSSIIPKGETQYF. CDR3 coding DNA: TGTGCCAGCAGTTCAATTATACCCAAGGGAGAGACCCAGTACTTC.

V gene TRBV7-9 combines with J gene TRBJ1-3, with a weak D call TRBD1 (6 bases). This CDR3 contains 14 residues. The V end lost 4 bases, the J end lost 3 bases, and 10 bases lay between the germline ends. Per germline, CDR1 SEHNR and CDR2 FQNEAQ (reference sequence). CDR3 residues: CASSSRGYGNTIYF. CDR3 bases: TGTGCCAGCAGCTCCAGGGGTTATGGAAACACCATATATTTT.

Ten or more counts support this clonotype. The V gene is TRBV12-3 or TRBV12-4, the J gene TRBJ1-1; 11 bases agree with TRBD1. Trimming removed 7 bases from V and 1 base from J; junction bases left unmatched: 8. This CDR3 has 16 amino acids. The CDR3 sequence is CASTWTGGAPNTEAFF. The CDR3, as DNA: TGTGCCAGCACCTGGACAGGGGGCGCGCCGAACACTGAAGCTTTCTTT.

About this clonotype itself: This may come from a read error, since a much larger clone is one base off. CDR3 loop: CVTSDSPHAGELFF. The CDR3 DNA follows: TGTGTCACCAGTGATTCCCCGCACGCCGGGGAGCTGTTTTTT. J is TRBJ2-2 and V is TRBV24-1, with D unresolved. The V gene's germline CDR1 is KGHDR and CDR2 SFDVKD. The CDR3 is 14 amino acids.

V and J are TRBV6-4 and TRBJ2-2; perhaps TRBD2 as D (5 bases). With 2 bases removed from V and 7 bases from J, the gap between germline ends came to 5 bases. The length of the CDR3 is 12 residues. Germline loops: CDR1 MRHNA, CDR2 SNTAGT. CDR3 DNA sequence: TGTGCCAGCAGTGACGGGAGCGGGGAGCTGTTTTTT. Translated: CASSDGSGELFF.

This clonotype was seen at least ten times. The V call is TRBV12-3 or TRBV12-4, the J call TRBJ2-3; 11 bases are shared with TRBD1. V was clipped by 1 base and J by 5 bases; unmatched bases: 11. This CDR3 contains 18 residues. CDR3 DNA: TGTGCCAGCAGTTTAGGACCGGGACAGGGGGTTCGGAGAGATACGCAGTATTTT. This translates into CASSLGPGQGVRRDTQYF.

Here the CDR3 reads CASSQEVFSSYEQYF. The CDR3, as DNA: TGTGCCAGCAGCCAAGAGGTCTTTAGCTCCTACGAGCAGTACTTC. The chain couples TRBV4-2 to TRBJ2-7; no definite D call. Germline lookup yields CDR1 LGHNA and CDR2 YNFKEQ. The CDR3 length is 15 residues. V dropped 0 bases and J dropped 0 bases, with 9 bases sitting between them.

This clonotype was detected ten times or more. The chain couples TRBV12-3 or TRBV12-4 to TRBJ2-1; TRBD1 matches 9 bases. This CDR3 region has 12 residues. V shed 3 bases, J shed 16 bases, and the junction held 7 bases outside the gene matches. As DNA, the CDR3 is TGTGCCAGCAGTTTCTCCGGGACAGGGTATTTCTTC. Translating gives CASSFSGTGYFF.

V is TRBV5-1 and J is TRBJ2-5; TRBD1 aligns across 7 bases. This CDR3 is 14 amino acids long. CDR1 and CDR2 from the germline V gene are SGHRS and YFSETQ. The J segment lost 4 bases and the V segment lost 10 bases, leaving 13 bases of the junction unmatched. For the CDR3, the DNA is TGCGCCTTGGAAAAGGGGGCCCATGGAGAGACCCAGTACTTC. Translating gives CALEKGAHGETQYF.

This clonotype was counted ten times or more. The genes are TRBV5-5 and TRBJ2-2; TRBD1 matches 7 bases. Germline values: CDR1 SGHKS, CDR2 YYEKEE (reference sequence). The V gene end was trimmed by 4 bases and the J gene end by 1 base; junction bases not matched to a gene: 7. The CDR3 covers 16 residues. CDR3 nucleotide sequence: TGTGCCAGCAGCCCAACGTGGGACAGGAACACCGGGGAGCTGTTTTTT. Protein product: CASSPTWDRNTGELFF.

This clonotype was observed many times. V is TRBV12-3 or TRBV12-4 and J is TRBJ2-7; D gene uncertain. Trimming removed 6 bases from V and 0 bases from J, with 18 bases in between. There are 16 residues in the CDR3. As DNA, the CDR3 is TGTGCCAGCAGCCCGACCCCAGCCAGAAGCTCCTACGAGCAGTACTTC. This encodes CASSPTPARSSYEQYF.

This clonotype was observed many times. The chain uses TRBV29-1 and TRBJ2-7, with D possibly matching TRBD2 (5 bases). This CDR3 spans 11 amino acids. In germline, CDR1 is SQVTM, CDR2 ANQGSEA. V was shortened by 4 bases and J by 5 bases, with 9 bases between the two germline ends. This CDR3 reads CSVGSGNEQYF. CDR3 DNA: TGCAGCGTTGGTTCGGGGAACGAGCAGTACTTC.